This TCR beta chain derives from a study of shared clonotypes between healthy human individuals. Looking at the study overall: Each donor's CD4 naive and CD4 memory cells filled three plates apiece, CD8 naive two, and CD8 memory one. The study's findings and limits: The generation probabilities recorded for non-shared clonotypes fell below those of clonotypes shared by all four donors. Large depth notwithstanding, sorted-subset sequencing proved incomplete by rarefaction.

Replicate PCRs from sorted subsets contained approximately 220 ng DNA, which is around 29,000 T cell genomes. Clones were sequenced by immunoSEQ multiplex PCR, and TCRdb holds only the in-frame ones, with some missing. The table records 1 million to 1.3 million clones, about 80% of them present only once. CDR3 length equals 12 residues. The germline gives CDR1 KGHSH, CDR2 LQKENI. Note on this clone: Its matching antigen is unknown.

The TCR was taken from a man aged 18 to 29 in good health. Some clones in this sample may be carry-over from other donors' samples. Specimen: memory CD4+ T cells from PBMCs. The subset here: CD45RA-negative fraction. This chain joins TRBV18 and TRBJ2-5; D ambiguous. The tail of the sequence fits TRBJ2-7 better, so the J call may be wrong. The CDR3 DNA reads as TGTGCCAGCTCACGGGCTCTCTACGAGCAGTACTTC. Residues: CASSRALYEQYF.